This TCR beta chain was sequenced in a study of CD8 T cells in Susac syndrome. The RNA, about 0.5 to 1 ug, was put through reverse transcription using random hexamers. TCRdb re-analysed the immunoSEQ multiplex PCR reads in MiXCR, keeping a single row per CDR3 protein. The sample lists approximately 100,000 distinct CDR3 sequences; 80% to 95% were seen once. This CDR3 is built from 12 residues. V lost 1 base, J lost 10 bases, and 11 bases lay in between. The germline V gene encodes CDR1 SQVTM and CDR2 ANQGSEA. Sequencing of TCR beta was carried out in blood CD8+ and CD4+ T cells. Sequenced: CD4+ T cells from PBMCs. The TCR originated in a human donor in good health. The rearrangement uses TRBV29-1 and TRBJ2-1, with D possibly being TRBD1 (6 bases). The CDR3 coding sequence is TGCAGCGTTGAAGTACAGGGTGGCGAGCAGTTCTTC. Translating gives CSVEVQGGEQFF.